This T cell receptor (beta chain) emerged from a study of blood T cell repertoires in COVID-19. This table comes from immunoSEQ multiplex PCR, and its TCRdb copy is limited to in-frame clones, with some not included. The table includes 100,000 or so clones, 82% detected once. Trimming shortened V by 0 bases and J by 0 bases, and 10 bases separated the two germline ends. Germline assignment: CDR1 LNHDA and CDR2 SQIVND (reference sequence). There are 16 residues in the CDR3. This clonotype was sampled from a man aged 80 or over with acute or convalescent COVID-19. Sequencing used peripheral blood. The chain combines TRBV19 with TRBJ2-3, with D hard to call. The CDR3 DNA reads as TGTGCCAGTAGTATAGATTCCCCCCTTAGCACAGATACGCAGTATTTT. Translation: CASSIDSPLSTDTQYF.